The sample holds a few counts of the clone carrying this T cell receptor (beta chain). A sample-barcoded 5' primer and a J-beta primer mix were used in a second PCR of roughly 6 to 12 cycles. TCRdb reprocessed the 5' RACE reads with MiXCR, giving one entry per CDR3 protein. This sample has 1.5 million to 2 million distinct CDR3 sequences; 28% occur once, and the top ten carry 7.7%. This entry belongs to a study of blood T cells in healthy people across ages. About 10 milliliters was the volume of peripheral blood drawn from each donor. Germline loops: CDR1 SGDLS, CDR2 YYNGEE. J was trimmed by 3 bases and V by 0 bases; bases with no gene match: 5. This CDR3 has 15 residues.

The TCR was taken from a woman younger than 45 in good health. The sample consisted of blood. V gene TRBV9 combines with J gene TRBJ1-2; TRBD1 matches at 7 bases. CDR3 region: CASSVGDRVYYGYTF. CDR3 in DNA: TGTGCCAGCAGCGTAGGAGACAGGGTGTACTATGGCTACACCTTC.